These 9 T cell receptor beta chains share one sample of origin, sequenced in a study of T cell changes during pregnancy in multiple sclerosis. Generated by immunoSEQ multiplex PCR, the TCRdb table keeps only in-frame clones and is missing some. The sample contains 35,000 to 40,000 clones, roughly 90% of which appear only once. The material sequenced was CD4+ T cells from peripheral blood mononuclear cells, taken in the second trimester of pregnancy. All receptors derive from a female donor with multiple sclerosis, enrolled in a pregnancy study.

This clone was seen just once. The J gene is TRBJ2-1, the V gene TRBV2; TRBD1 matches at 7 bases. The CDR3 totals 15 residues. Germline assignment: CDR1 SNHLY and CDR2 FYNNEI. V gave up 4 bases and J gave up 9 bases; unmatched junction bases: 12. Here the CDR3 reads CASSAYSTGEGEQFF. The CDR3 bases are TGTGCCAGCAGTGCTTATTCTACAGGGGAAGGTGAGCAGTTCTTC.

The chain uses TRBV27 and TRBJ2-1; tentatively, D is TRBD1 (6 bases). CDR1 is MNHEY and CDR2 is SMNVEV in the germline V gene (reference sequence). The CDR3 has 15 amino acids. Trimming shortened V by 6 bases and J by 0 bases, and 12 bases separated the two germline ends. The chain's CDR3 is CASRSRGSSYNEQFF. The CDR3 coding sequence is TGTGCCAGCAGGAGCAGGGGTTCCTCCTACAATGAGCAGTTCTTC.

The gene calls are TRBV5-6 and TRBJ1-1; unclear D gene. Trimming removed 0 bases from V and 3 bases from J, with 15 bases in between. Looked up from germline, CDR1 is SGHDT and CDR2 is YYEEEE. The CDR3 consists of 16 residues. CDR3 nucleotides: TGTGCCAGCAGCTTGGGGGTTTGGGGAGCGGACACTGAAGCTTTCTTT. It is translated as CASSLGVWGADTEAFF.

The chain employs TRBV27 and TRBJ2-7; 14 bases match TRBD2. CDR1 and CDR2 (germline): MNHEY, SMNVEV (reference sequence). V shed 4 bases and J 4 bases; nucleotides not matched to a gene: 6. CDR3 size: 16 residues. The CDR3 protein is CASSSFRTSGRYEQYF. In DNA, the CDR3 is TGTGCCAGCAGTTCCTTTAGGACTAGCGGGAGGTACGAGCAGTACTTC.

This rearrangement joins TRBV5-4 to TRBJ1-1; tentative D call: TRBD1 (5 bases). Germline CDR1 and CDR2: SGHNT and YYREEE (reference sequence). Trimming left V 4 bases short and J 3 bases short, with 13 bases between. The CDR3 contains 14 residues. CDR3 bases: TGTGCCAGCAGCCTTCGGGGGGTAGACACTGAAGCTTTCTTT. Amino acids: CASSLRGVDTEAFF.

The J gene is TRBJ2-5, the V gene TRBV19; 8 bases are shared with TRBD1. Losses at the gene ends were 4 bases for V and 3 bases for J; bases not matched to a gene: 4. CDR1 LNHDA and CDR2 SQIVND come from the germline V gene (reference sequence). This CDR3 is built from 14 residues. The CDR3 bases are TGTGCCAGTAGTAGAGGACAGGGAAAAGAGACCCAGTACTTC. Translated, it gives CASSRGQGKETQYF.

This rearrangement joins TRBV9 to TRBJ2-7; tentative D call: TRBD1 (5 bases). V lost 0 bases to trimming and J lost 7 bases, with 11 bases between them. The CDR3 is made up of 13 amino acids. The germline gives CDR1 SGDLS, CDR2 YYNGEE. As DNA, the CDR3 is TGTGCCAGCAGCGTAGTAGACAGATCGGAGCAGTACTTC. It translates to CASSVVDRSEQYF.

The chain carries TRBV30 and TRBJ1-5, with D tentatively TRBD1 (6 bases). The V end lost 4 bases, the J end lost 2 bases, and 15 bases lay between the germline ends. This CDR3 is built from 15 residues. The germline gives CDR1 GTSNPN, CDR2 SVGIG (reference sequence). The CDR3 protein is CAWTPRGSGNQPQHF. CDR3 DNA sequence: TGTGCCTGGACCCCCAGGGGATCGGGCAATCAGCCCCAGCATTTT.

The V gene is TRBV29-1, the J gene TRBJ2-3, with D hard to call. This CDR3 is built from 15 residues. From germline, CDR1 is SQVTM and CDR2 ANQGSEA. Trimming took off 4 bases at V and 1 base at J, with 15 bases between the two ends. CDR3 nucleotides: TGCAGCGTTGGATCCGCACTACTTGGCACAGATACGCAGTATTTT. This codes for CSVGSALLGTDTQYF.